The 8 T cell receptor beta chains given below trace back to one sample, sequenced in a study of blood T cells in healthy people across ages. Then a second PCR, running about 6 to 12 cycles, was carried out with a sample-barcoded 5' primer and a J-beta primer mix. MiXCR, run by TCRdb on the 5' RACE reads, gives a single entry per CDR3 protein. The data hold roughly 830,000 distinct CDR3 sequences, with less than 80% observed a single time. The sample was blood. These receptors all stem from a man aged 25-45 years in good health.

This rearrangement joins TRBV11-1 to TRBJ2-2; the D is unclear. CDR3 length: 15 amino acids. The V gene lost 8 bases and the J gene lost 2 bases, with 15 bases spanning the gap. Germline-derived CDR1 and CDR2 are SGHAT and FQDESV (reference sequence). This CDR3 reads CASARAGRNTGELFF. The CDR3 bases are TGTGCCAGCGCCCGGGCAGGCCGAAACACCGGGGAGCTGTTTTTT.

This sequence joins TRBV5-1 and TRBJ2-3; tentatively, D is TRBD1 (6 bases). CDR1 is SGHRS, CDR2 YFSETQ, per germline. V lost 0 bases and J lost 2, with 10 bases in between. The CDR3 spans 15 residues. This CDR3 reads CASSLVQGITDTQYF. The DNA of the CDR3 is TGCGCCAGCAGCTTGGTGCAGGGGATCACAGATACGCAGTATTTT.

This clonotype was detected a few times. J is TRBJ2-7 and V is TRBV5-1; unclear D gene. Germline V CDR1 and CDR2: SGHRS, YFSETQ. Deletions cut 5 bases from V and 3 bases from J, with 6 bases between. The CDR3 contains 11 residues. The CDR3 is CASRFGYEQYF. CDR3 sequence (DNA): TGCGCCAGCAGATTCGGCTACGAGCAGTACTTC.

The rearrangement links TRBV5-6 to TRBJ1-3; 7 bases agree with TRBD1. The CDR3 spans 16 residues. Germline values: CDR1 SGHDT, CDR2 YYEEEE. Trimming removed 4 bases from V and 3 bases from J; junction bases left unmatched: 10. CDR3 bases: TGTGCCAGCAGCCGTCTGGGACAGACTAGTGGAAACACCATATATTTT. This translates into CASSRLGQTSGNTIYF.

Comment on this clonotype: A clone one base away is much larger, so this may be a read error. The genes are TRBV7-2 and TRBJ1-2; tentatively, D is TRBD1 (6 bases). Per germline, CDR1 SGHTA and CDR2 FQGNSA. The V end lost 5 bases, the J end lost 6 bases, and 19 bases lay between the germline ends. CDR3 length: 15 amino acids. CDR3 region: CASSAWTVLSDGYTF. DNA for the CDR3: TGTGCCAGCAGCGCATGGACAGTTTTGTCTGATGGCTACACCTTC.

The CDR3 here is CASSLGGGKETQYF. CDR3 DNA: TGTGCCAGCAGTTTAGGCGGGGGGAAAGAGACCCAGTACTTC. The J gene is TRBJ2-5, the V gene TRBV12-3 or TRBV12-4; 8 nucleotides agree with TRBD2. The CDR3 is made up of 14 amino acids. Losses at the gene ends were 1 base for V and 3 bases for J; bases not matched to a gene: 1.

The rearrangement uses TRBV6-1 and TRBJ2-1; D is uncertain. There are 13 residues in the CDR3. The ends were cut back, 8 bases at V and 9 bases at J, with 17 bases in the middle. Germline CDR1 and CDR2: MNHNS and SASEGT. CDR3 amino acids: CASVDGPTPEQFF. The CDR3, as DNA: TGTGCCAGCGTCGACGGCCCGACCCCTGAGCAGTTCTTC.

CDR3 nucleotides: TGTGCCAGCAGTTTAGGCAGGGTTACCGGGGAGCTGTTTTTT. Translated: CASSLGRVTGELFF. V usage is TRBV12-3 or TRBV12-4 and J usage is TRBJ2-2; a weak D match, TRBD1 (5 bases). The CDR3 covers 14 residues. The V end lost 1 base, the J end lost 5 bases, and 8 bases lay between the germline ends.